This paragraph reports one T cell receptor (beta chain). The V end was cut by 0 bases, the J end by 2 bases, with 7 bases between. The CDR3 extends over 14 amino acids. Germline CDR1 is SGHDT and CDR2 is YYEEEE. The sample is drawn from a study of control samples from healthy donors and cancer patients. The method was immunoSEQ multiplex PCR; TCRdb's version includes in-frame clones alone and lacks a portion of them. The sample lists 150,000 to 200,000 clones, about 90% occurring once. The TCR sequence derives from a woman aged 40 to 50 in good health. J is TRBJ2-3 and V is TRBV5-6; no definite D call. The material sequenced was blood. This CDR3 is CASSLAPTTDTQYF. The CDR3, as DNA: TGTGCCAGCAGCTTGGCCCCCACCACAGATACGCAGTATTTT.